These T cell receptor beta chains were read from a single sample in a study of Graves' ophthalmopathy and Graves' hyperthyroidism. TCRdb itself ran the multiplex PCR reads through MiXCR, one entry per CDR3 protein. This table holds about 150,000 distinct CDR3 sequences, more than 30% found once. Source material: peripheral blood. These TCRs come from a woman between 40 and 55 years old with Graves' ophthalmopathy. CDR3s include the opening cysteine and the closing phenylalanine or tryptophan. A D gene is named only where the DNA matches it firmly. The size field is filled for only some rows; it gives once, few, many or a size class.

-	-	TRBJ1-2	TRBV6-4	TGTGCCAGCAGTAAGATGACAATTATGGGCTACACCTTC	CASSKMTIMGYTF
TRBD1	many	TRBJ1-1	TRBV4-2	TGTGCCAGCAGCCAAGACCAGGGGGCTATATTAATTGACACTGAAGCTTTCTTT	CASSQDQGAILIDTEAFF
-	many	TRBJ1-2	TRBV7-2	TGTGCCAGCAGCGGAGGTGGAGGACAATCTAACTATGGCTACACCTTC	CASSGGGGQSNYGYTF
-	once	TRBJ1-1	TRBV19	TGTGCCAGTAGTGATTATGGGGGCCGGAACACTGAAGCTTTCTTT	CASSDYGGRNTEAFF
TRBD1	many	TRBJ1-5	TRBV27	TGTGCCAGCAGCCCCAGGACAGGGGGCTGGGGCAATCAGCCCCAGCATTTT	CASSPRTGGWGNQPQHF
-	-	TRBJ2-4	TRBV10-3	TGTGCCAGCAGTCCGGCGGGGTTCGGAAACATTCAGTACTTC	CASSPAGFGNIQYF
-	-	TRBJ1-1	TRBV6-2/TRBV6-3	TGTGCCAGCAGAAAAATTGGGATTGCAGAGGCTTTCTTT	CASRKIGIAEAFF
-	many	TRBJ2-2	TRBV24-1	TGTGCCACCAGTGATGAGCTTGGACAGACCACCGGGGAGCTGTTTTTT	CATSDELGQTTGELFF
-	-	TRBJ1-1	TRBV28	TGTGCCAGCATTCAAGGGGGGAACACTGAAGCTTTCTTT	CASIQGGNTEAFF
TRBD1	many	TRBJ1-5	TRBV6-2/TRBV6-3	TGTGCCAGCAGGACAGGGAATCAGCCCCAGCATTTT	CASRTGNQPQHF
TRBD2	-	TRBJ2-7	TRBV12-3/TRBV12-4	TGTGCCAGCAGGGAGACTAGCGCCTCCTACGAGCAGTACTTC	CASRETSASYEQYF
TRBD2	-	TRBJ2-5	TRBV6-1	TGTGCCAGCAGTCCGCATAGCGGGAGAATAGAGACCCAGTACTTC	CASSPHSGRIETQYF
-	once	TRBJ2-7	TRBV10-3	TGTGCCATCAGTCTGGCGCCGTCCTACGAGCAGTACTTC	CAISLAPSYEQYF
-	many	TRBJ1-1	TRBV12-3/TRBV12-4	TGTGCCAGCAACGAGGGCAGGGTGAACACTGAAGCTTTCTTT	CASNEGRVNTEAFF
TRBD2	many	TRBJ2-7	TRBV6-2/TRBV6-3	TGTGCCAGCAGTTCCGATGAACTAGCGGCTCGTTACGAGCAGTACTTC	CASSSDELAARYEQYF
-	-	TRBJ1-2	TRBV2	TGTGCCAGCAGGTCTATTATCATAGGGGGCTACACCTTC	CASRSIIIGGYTF
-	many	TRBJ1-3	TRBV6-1	TGTGCCAGCAGGAGGTCTGAACACTCTGGAAACACCATATATTTT	CASRRSEHSGNTIYF
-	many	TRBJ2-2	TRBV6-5	TGTGCCAGCAGTTACAAAGACAAGACGAACACCGGGGAGCTGTTTTTT	CASSYKDKTNTGELFF
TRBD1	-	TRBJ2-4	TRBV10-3	TGTGCCATCAGTGACCGAGGACAGGGGACAGCCAAAAACATTCAGTACTTC	CAISDRGQGTAKNIQYF
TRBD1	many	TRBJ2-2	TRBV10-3	TGTGCCATCAGCCCGGGACAGGGGCGAGCCGGGGAGCTGTTTTTT	CAISPGQGRAGELFF
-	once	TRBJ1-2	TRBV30	TGTGCCTGGAGCAGACAGACTTTCTATGGCTACACCTTC	CAWSRQTFYGYTF
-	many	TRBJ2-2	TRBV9	TGTGCCAGCAGCTTTAACAGGAGCACCGGGGAGCTGTTTTTT	CASSFNRSTGELFF
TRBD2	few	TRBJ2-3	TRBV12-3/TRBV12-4	TGTGCCAGCCGGACTAGCGGGAAAGTAGATACGCAGTATTTT	CASRTSGKVDTQYF
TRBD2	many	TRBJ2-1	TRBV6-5	TGTGCCAGCAGGGGACTAGCGGGGGGCAATGAGCAGTTCTTC	CASRGLAGGNEQFF
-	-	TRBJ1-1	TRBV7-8	TGTGCCAGCAGCACTATTCGGGACGATGAAGCTTTCTTT	CASSTIRDDEAFF
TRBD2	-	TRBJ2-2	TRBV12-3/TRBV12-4	TGTGCCAGCAGGCTGACTAGCGTTACCGGGGAGCTGTTTTTT	CASRLTSVTGELFF
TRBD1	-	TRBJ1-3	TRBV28	TGTGCCAGCAGCCAAGGGACAGGTGGAAACACCATATATTTT	CASSQGTGGNTIYF
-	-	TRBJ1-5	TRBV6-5	TGTGCCAGCAGTTCCGGGCTCCTCTTCTATAGCAATCAGCCCCAGCATTTT	CASSSGLLFYSNQPQHF